This is a list of T cell receptor beta chains from one sample in a study of cytomegalovirus exposure and HLA in healthy donors. Using immunoSEQ multiplex PCR, the repertoire was profiled, and TCRdb retains in-frame clones only, with some absent. The sample lists roughly 200,000 clones, about 77% occurring once. The sample taken for sequencing was PBMCs. All receptors come from a man aged 60 to 75 in good health and CMV-seronegative. Both conserved end residues are part of each CDR3. Fields, in order: CDR3 protein, CDR3 DNA, D gene, V gene, clone size, J gene. A D gene is named only where the DNA matches it firmly. Size tells how often a clone was seen (once, few, many) or the class of an expanded clone, and some rows leave it out.

cdr3_aa: CASSIARGPWETQYF
cdr3_nt: TGTGCCAGTAGTATCGCGAGGGGGCCTTGGGAGACCCAGTACTTC
d_call: TRBD1
v_call: TRBV19
clone_size: .
j_call: TRBJ2-5

cdr3_aa: CASTPQGLHEQYF
cdr3_nt: TGTGCCAGCACTCCCCAGGGGCTCCACGAGCAGTACTTC
d_call: .
v_call: TRBV6-1
clone_size: .
j_call: TRBJ2-7

cdr3_aa: CASSYWRDGNTEAFF
cdr3_nt: TGTGCCAGCAGTTACTGGCGGGACGGGAACACTGAAGCTTTCTTT
d_call: .
v_call: TRBV6-6
clone_size: .
j_call: TRBJ1-1

cdr3_aa: CAWSSEITDTQYF
cdr3_nt: TGTGCCTGGAGTAGCGAGATCACAGATACGCAGTATTTT
d_call: .
v_call: TRBV30
clone_size: .
j_call: TRBJ2-3

cdr3_aa: CASSQQQGWNEQFF
cdr3_nt: TGCGCCAGCAGCCAACAACAGGGGTGGAATGAGCAGTTCTTC
d_call: TRBD1
v_call: TRBV4-1
clone_size: .
j_call: TRBJ2-1

cdr3_aa: CASSLTENNEQFF
cdr3_nt: TGTGCCAGCAGCTTGACAGAGAACAATGAGCAGTTCTTC
d_call: .
v_call: TRBV5-4
clone_size: .
j_call: TRBJ2-1

cdr3_aa: CASSSGTGGFHEQYF
cdr3_nt: TGCGCCAGCAGCTCGGGTACAGGGGGGTTCCACGAGCAGTACTTC
d_call: TRBD1
v_call: TRBV5-1
clone_size: .
j_call: TRBJ2-7

cdr3_aa: CSPEGGRTYEQYF
cdr3_nt: TGCAGCCCCGAAGGTGGCAGGACCTACGAGCAGTACTTC
d_call: .
v_call: TRBV29-1
clone_size: once
j_call: TRBJ2-7

cdr3_aa: CASRAGTGPYEQYF
cdr3_nt: TGTGCCAGCAGGGCCGGGACAGGCCCCTACGAGCAGTACTTC
d_call: TRBD1
v_call: TRBV6-1
clone_size: .
j_call: TRBJ2-7

cdr3_aa: CASRGGVVNF
cdr3_nt: TGTGCCAGCAGGGGGGGGGTCGTAAATTTT
d_call: TRBD2
v_call: TRBV2
clone_size: few
j_call: TRBJ2-3

cdr3_aa: CASSLGTAYGYTF
cdr3_nt: TGTGCCAGCAGCTTGGGGACAGCCTATGGCTACACCTTC
d_call: .
v_call: TRBV5-4
clone_size: .
j_call: TRBJ1-2

cdr3_aa: CASREQGVGYPF
cdr3_nt: TGTGCCAGCAGAGAACAGGGGGTTGGCTACCCCTTC
d_call: TRBD1
v_call: TRBV6-5
clone_size: .
j_call: TRBJ1-2

cdr3_aa: CASREVNEQFF
cdr3_nt: TGTGCCAGCAGGGAGGTCAATGAGCAGTTCTTC
d_call: .
v_call: TRBV2
clone_size: .
j_call: TRBJ2-1

cdr3_aa: CASSQELQSHDGYTF
cdr3_nt: TGTGCCAGCAGCCAAGAATTACAGTCTCACGATGGCTACACCTTC
d_call: .
v_call: TRBV14
clone_size: .
j_call: TRBJ1-2

cdr3_aa: CASSQDGAASNYGYPF
cdr3_nt: TGCGCCAGCAGCCAAGATGGGGCAGCCTCTAACTATGGCTACCCCTTC
d_call: .
v_call: TRBV4-3
clone_size: .
j_call: TRBJ1-2

cdr3_aa: CASSLVGGAGGEETQYF
cdr3_nt: TGCGCCAGCAGCTTGGTTGGAGGGGCAGGGGGCGAAGAGACCCAGTACTTC
d_call: TRBD1
v_call: TRBV5-1
clone_size: .
j_call: TRBJ2-5

cdr3_aa: CASKHRGSYNEQFF
cdr3_nt: TGTGCCAGCAAACACAGGGGCTCCTACAATGAGCAGTTCTTC
d_call: TRBD1
v_call: TRBV2
clone_size: .
j_call: TRBJ2-1

cdr3_aa: CASSGGQGETEAFF
cdr3_nt: TGCGCCAGCAGCGGAGGACAGGGGGAGACTGAAGCTTTCTTT
d_call: TRBD1
v_call: TRBV5-1
clone_size: .
j_call: TRBJ1-1

cdr3_aa: CASSPTAGANYGYTF
cdr3_nt: TGTGCCAGCAGTCCCACTGCAGGGGCGAACTATGGCTACACCTTC
d_call: .
v_call: TRBV6-4
clone_size: .
j_call: TRBJ1-2

cdr3_aa: CASSYSGTGGTGELFF
cdr3_nt: TGTGCCAGCAGTTACTCCGGGACAGGGGGCACCGGGGAGCTGTTTTTT
d_call: TRBD1
v_call: TRBV6-5
clone_size: .
j_call: TRBJ2-2

cdr3_aa: CASSELGGYSNQPQHF
cdr3_nt: TGTGCCAGCAGTGAATTGGGAGGATATAGCAATCAGCCCCAGCATTTT
d_call: .
v_call: TRBV6-1
clone_size: .
j_call: TRBJ1-5

cdr3_aa: CASSIDQGTGELFF
cdr3_nt: TGTGCCAGTAGTATAGATCAGGGGACCGGGGAGCTGTTTTTT
d_call: .
v_call: TRBV19
clone_size: .
j_call: TRBJ2-2

cdr3_aa: CASTGTGWGDTGELFF
cdr3_nt: TGTGCCAGCACTGGGACAGGGTGGGGAGACACCGGGGAGCTGTTTTTT
d_call: TRBD1
v_call: TRBV2
clone_size: .
j_call: TRBJ2-2

cdr3_aa: CASGVEGNSPLHF
cdr3_nt: TGCGCCAGCGGGGTGGAGGGAAATTCACCCCTCCACTTT
d_call: .
v_call: TRBV5-1
clone_size: .
j_call: TRBJ1-6

cdr3_aa: CSVARTEMNTEAFF
cdr3_nt: TGCAGCGTTGCCCGGACAGAAATGAACACTGAAGCTTTCTTT
d_call: .
v_call: TRBV29-1
clone_size: .
j_call: TRBJ1-1

cdr3_aa: CASSESTGGTDTQYF
cdr3_nt: TGTGCCAGCAGCGAATCGACAGGGGGCACAGATACGCAGTATTTT
d_call: TRBD1
v_call: TRBV9
clone_size: .
j_call: TRBJ2-3

cdr3_aa: CASSPSWGQGVEKLFF
cdr3_nt: TGTGCCAGCAGCCCTTCTTGGGGCCAGGGGGTTGAAAAACTGTTTTTT
d_call: TRBD1
v_call: TRBV7-6
clone_size: .
j_call: TRBJ1-4

cdr3_aa: CASSSTGTGQTYEQYF
cdr3_nt: TGTGCCAGCAGCAGTACCGGGACAGGGCAAACCTACGAGCAGTACTTC
d_call: TRBD1
v_call: TRBV13
clone_size: .
j_call: TRBJ2-7

cdr3_aa: CASSREILNTEAFF
cdr3_nt: TGTGCCAGCAGCCGCGAGATTTTGAACACTGAAGCTTTCTTT
d_call: .
v_call: TRBV11-2
clone_size: .
j_call: TRBJ1-1

cdr3_aa: CASSVRGQRSTDTQYF
cdr3_nt: TGTGCCAGCAGCGTAAGGGGGCAACGTAGCACAGATACGCAGTATTTT
d_call: TRBD1
v_call: TRBV9
clone_size: .
j_call: TRBJ2-3

cdr3_aa: CASSLESGGELFF
cdr3_nt: TGCGCCAGCAGCTTGGAGAGTGGCGGGGAGCTGTTTTTT
d_call: .
v_call: TRBV5-1
clone_size: few
j_call: TRBJ2-2

cdr3_aa: CASSWGQSLGEQFF
cdr3_nt: TGCGCCAGCAGCTGGGGACAGTCCTTAGGTGAGCAGTTCTTC
d_call: TRBD1
v_call: TRBV5-1
clone_size: .
j_call: TRBJ2-1

cdr3_aa: CATSRGERFYEQYF
cdr3_nt: TGTGCCACCAGCAGAGGGGAGCGGTTCTACGAGCAGTACTTC
d_call: .
v_call: TRBV15
clone_size: .
j_call: TRBJ2-7

cdr3_aa: CASRPGQGTGYTF
cdr3_nt: TGTGCCAGCAGACCCGGACAGGGTACGGGCTACACCTTC
d_call: TRBD1
v_call: TRBV6-6
clone_size: .
j_call: TRBJ1-2

cdr3_aa: CASSPRENQPQHF
cdr3_nt: TGTGCCAGCAGCCCGAGGGAGAATCAGCCCCAGCATTTT
d_call: .
v_call: TRBV7-8
clone_size: .
j_call: TRBJ1-5

cdr3_aa: CAISDSGTGSYEQYF
cdr3_nt: TGTGCCATCAGTGATTCCGGGACAGGGTCCTACGAGCAGTACTTC
d_call: TRBD1
v_call: TRBV10-3
clone_size: .
j_call: TRBJ2-7

cdr3_aa: CAISGAGEGETQYF
cdr3_nt: TGTGCCATCAGCGGAGCGGGAGAGGGAGAGACCCAGTACTTC
d_call: TRBD2
v_call: TRBV10-3
clone_size: .
j_call: TRBJ2-5

cdr3_aa: CASRRRGGRSSYNEQFF
cdr3_nt: TGTGCCAGCAGACGTAGGGGGGGGAGGAGCTCCTACAATGAGCAGTTCTTC
d_call: .
v_call: TRBV5-6
clone_size: .
j_call: TRBJ2-1

cdr3_aa: CATGRRDKAEAFF
cdr3_nt: TGTGCCACCGGGCGTCGGGACAAGGCTGAAGCTTTCTTT
d_call: .
v_call: TRBV15
clone_size: .
j_call: TRBJ1-1

cdr3_aa: CASSRHANYEQYF
cdr3_nt: TGTGCCAGCAGTCGTCATGCGAACTACGAGCAGTACTTC
d_call: .
v_call: TRBV14
clone_size: few
j_call: TRBJ2-7

cdr3_aa: CASSPEGQGYYNEQFF
cdr3_nt: TGTGCCAGCTCACCGGAGGGACAGGGATATTACAATGAGCAGTTCTTC
d_call: TRBD1
v_call: TRBV18
clone_size: .
j_call: TRBJ2-1

cdr3_aa: CASSPTGTGANTDTQYF
cdr3_nt: TGTGCCAGCAGTCCAACGGGGACAGGGGCCAACACAGATACGCAGTATTTT
d_call: TRBD1
v_call: TRBV28
clone_size: .
j_call: TRBJ2-3

cdr3_aa: CASSVGGGYNEQFF
cdr3_nt: TGCGCCAGCAGTGTTGGGGGGGGTTACAATGAGCAGTTCTTC
d_call: TRBD2
v_call: TRBV10-2
clone_size: once
j_call: TRBJ2-1

cdr3_aa: CASSWDRGLIEETQYF
cdr3_nt: TGTGCCAGCAGCTGGGACAGGGGGCTGATCGAAGAGACCCAGTACTTC
d_call: TRBD1
v_call: TRBV5-4
clone_size: .
j_call: TRBJ2-5

cdr3_aa: CASEGGDRQPQNF
cdr3_nt: TGCGCCAGTGAAGGAGGGGACAGGCAGCCCCAGAATTTT
d_call: TRBD1
v_call: TRBV10-1
clone_size: .
j_call: TRBJ1-5